Listed here are 29 T cell receptor beta chains from one sample, sequenced in a study of radiotherapy plus CTLA-4 blockade in lung cancer. The data were produced by immunoSEQ multiplex PCR, yet TCRdb's version contains in-frame clones alone and is incomplete. The table includes just under 45,000 clones, around 70% detected once. The source was peripheral blood, collected from a patient treated with radiotherapy plus ipilimumab. These receptors were collected from a human donor with non-small cell lung cancer who had a partial response to radiotherapy plus ipilimumab.

V and J are TRBV20-1 and TRBJ2-1; no definite D call. V was trimmed by 6 bases and J by 10 bases, leaving 10 bases between them. CDR1 and CDR2 (germline): DFQATT, SNEGSKA (reference sequence). CDR3 length: 10 amino acids. This chain's CDR3 is CSARNGEQFF. CDR3 DNA sequence: TGCAGTGCCCGAAACGGGGAGCAGTTCTTC.

The J gene is TRBJ2-5, the V gene TRBV15; 7 bases line up with TRBD2. Germline values: CDR1 LNHNV, CDR2 YYDKDF (reference sequence). V trimming: 8 bases; J trimming: 1 base; junction bases outside the gene matches: 13. This CDR3 spans 16 amino acids. CDR3 protein: CATGPGTTVTQETQYF. In DNA, the CDR3 is TGTGCCACCGGACCGGGGACTACCGTGACCCAAGAGACCCAGTACTTC.

The chain combines TRBV10-3 with TRBJ2-3; D remains ambiguous. Germline V gives CDR1 ENHRY, CDR2 SYGVKD. Trimming took off 3 bases at V and 3 bases at J, with 7 bases between the two ends. This CDR3 comprises 13 residues. CDR3 in DNA: TGTGCCATCAGTGATCCGGTTACAGATACGCAGTATTTT. Protein sequence: CAISDPVTDTQYF.

This clone showed up just a few times. V and J are TRBV7-6 and TRBJ1-3; D remains unclear. Germline CDR1 SGHVS, CDR2 FNYEAQ. The V and J ends lost 5 bases and 2 bases respectively, with 7 bases between them. The length of the CDR3 is 13 residues. The CDR3 region is CASSPVPGNTIYF. The CDR3 DNA reads as TGTGCCAGCAGCCCCGTCCCTGGAAACACCATATATTTT.

V usage is TRBV5-5 and J usage is TRBJ2-1; D gene ambiguous. V shed 0 bases and J shed 8 bases, with 9 bases lying between them. The CDR3 consists of 13 residues. CDR1 is SGHKS and CDR2 is YYEKEE in the germline V gene (reference sequence). CDR3 sequence reads: CASSLAGTDEQFF. CDR3 nucleotides: TGTGCCAGCAGCTTGGCAGGTACGGATGAGCAGTTCTTC.

This chain joins TRBV9 and TRBJ2-2; TRBD1 agrees at 10 bases. The CDR3 loop spans 16 amino acids. The V gene end was trimmed by 3 bases and the J gene end by 1 base; junction bases not matched to a gene: 3. Looked up from germline, CDR1 is SGDLS and CDR2 is YYNGEE. CDR3 coding DNA: TGTGCCAGCAGCGGAGGACAGGGGGGGAACACCGGGGAGCTGTTTTTT. Translating gives CASSGGQGGNTGELFF.

The rearrangement uses TRBV29-1 and TRBJ1-1; TRBD1 matches 10 bases. Germline CDR1 is SQVTM and CDR2 is ANQGSEA. The junction had 8 bases not matched to a gene; V was cut back by 2 bases and J by 5 bases. The CDR3 runs to 15 residues. The CDR3 sequence: CSVEISRTGGTEAFF. The CDR3 coding sequence is TGCAGCGTTGAAATTAGTAGGACAGGGGGGACTGAAGCTTTCTTT.

The rearrangement uses TRBV29-1 and TRBJ1-1; D is possibly TRBD1 (6 bases). The CDR3 covers 16 residues. Germline CDR1 and CDR2: SQVTM and ANQGSEA. Trimming cost V 6 bases and J 0 bases, with 20 bases left between them. As DNA, the CDR3 is TGCAGCGTCGGACCGGGACACCGAACGCTGAACACTGAAGCTTTCTTT. Translating gives CSVGPGHRTLNTEAFF.

The genes are TRBV5-1 and TRBJ1-3; 8 bases fit TRBD1. Germline values: CDR1 SGHRS, CDR2 YFSETQ. J lost 4 bases, V lost 3 bases, and 3 bases had no gene match. There are 14 residues in the CDR3. This chain's CDR3 is CASSSRGHGNTIYF. In nucleotides, the CDR3 is TGCGCCAGCAGCTCCAGGGGGCACGGAAACACCATATATTTT.

This clone counts as medium-sized. The chain employs TRBV29-1 and TRBJ1-1; perhaps TRBD1 as D (6 bases). Germline V lookup: CDR1 SQVTM, CDR2 ANQGSEA. CDR3 size: 13 residues. Trimming took 7 bases from V and 1 from J, leaving 13 bases between them. CDR3 coding DNA: TGCAGCGGGCAGGACAGAAAGAACACTGAAGCTTTCTTT. Protein product: CSGQDRKNTEAFF.

The chain has TRBV25-1 and TRBJ2-2, with D perhaps matching TRBD1 (5 bases). CDR1 and CDR2 (germline): MGHDK, SYGVNS. The CDR3 is 13 residues long. V shed 2 bases and J shed 7 bases, with 8 bases lying between them. CDR3 sequence reads: CASSEPGRGELFF. CDR3 sequence (DNA): TGTGCCAGCAGTGAACCAGGGCGCGGGGAGCTGTTTTTT.

The V call is TRBV5-6, the J call TRBJ2-1, with D possibly TRBD2 on 6 matching bases. Per the germline V gene, CDR1 is SGHDT and CDR2 is YYEEEE. Trimming took off 1 base at V and 12 bases at J, with 20 bases between the two ends. CDR3 length: 15 amino acids. The CDR3 reads CASSLPGAVGWRQFF. CDR3 coding DNA: TGTGCCAGCAGCTTGCCGGGAGCGGTGGGTTGGAGGCAGTTCTTC.

This clone appeared a few times. The rearrangement joins TRBV6-5 to TRBJ1-5; TRBD1 matches at 7 bases. The germline V gene has CDR1 MNHEY and CDR2 SVGAGI. This CDR3 spans 15 amino acids. The V gene end was trimmed by 6 bases and the J gene end by 3 bases; junction bases not matched to a gene: 8. The CDR3 sequence: CASRPDRTPNQPQHF. CDR3 coding DNA: TGTGCCAGCAGACCGGACAGGACCCCCAATCAGCCCCAGCATTTT.

The V and J genes are TRBV10-3 and TRBJ1-5; TRBD1 might be the D (5 bases). Trimming shortened V by 5 bases and J by 5 bases, and 16 bases separated the two germline ends. Per the germline V gene, CDR1 is ENHRY and CDR2 is SYGVKD. This CDR3 contains 15 residues. The CDR3 DNA reads as TGTGCCATCAGTACCTCCCCGGGGGAGGATCAGCCCCAGCATTTT. Translated: CAISTSPGEDQPQHF.

In DNA form, the CDR3 reads TGCGCCAGCAGCTTGGAAGGGGGGGGGAACACTGAAGCTTTCTTT. This gives the protein CASSLEGGGNTEAFF. V is TRBV5-1 and J is TRBJ1-1; tentatively, D is TRBD1 (6 bases). The V end lost 0 bases, the J end lost 1 base, and 10 bases lay between the germline ends. CDR3 size: 15 residues. Germline CDR1 reads SGHRS; CDR2 reads YFSETQ.

The rearrangement links TRBV29-1 to TRBJ2-1; 7 bases match TRBD2. This CDR3 has 12 residues. V trimming: 6 bases; J trimming: 9 bases; junction bases outside the gene matches: 8. CDR1 and CDR2 from the germline V gene are SQVTM and ANQGSEA. Written as DNA, the CDR3 is TGCAGCGTAGGAATGGGGGGGGTTGAGCAGTTCTTC. This gives the protein CSVGMGGVEQFF.

This chain uses TRBV5-1 with TRBJ2-3, with TRBD2 matching 10 bases. There are 17 residues in the CDR3. Germline loops: CDR1 SGHRS, CDR2 YFSETQ. With V trimmed by 4 bases and J by 2 bases, 10 bases remained unmatched. The chain's CDR3 is CASSLSGGPSLTDTQYF. The CDR3 DNA sequence: TGCGCCAGCAGCCTTAGCGGGGGGCCATCCCTCACAGATACGCAGTATTTT.

The rearrangement joins TRBV7-3 to TRBJ2-1; D may be TRBD1 (5 bases). The CDR3 is 13 residues long. The V gene lost 1 base and the J gene lost 7 bases, with 8 bases spanning the gap. Germline CDR1 is SGHTA and CDR2 is FQGTGA. The CDR3 is CASSLNRLNEQFF. For the CDR3, the DNA is TGTGCCAGCAGCTTAAACAGGCTGAATGAGCAGTTCTTC.

A few counts support this clone. V gene TRBV14 combines with J gene TRBJ1-3; D unclear. Germline V gene lookup returns CDR1 SGHDN and CDR2 FVKESK. The CDR3 is 14 residues long. The V gene lost 7 bases and the J gene lost 4 bases, with 14 bases spanning the gap. CDR3 amino acids: CASNYPGSGNTIYF. The CDR3 nucleotides are TGTGCCAGCAATTACCCGGGGTCCGGAAACACCATATATTTT.

The V gene is TRBV10-2, the J gene TRBJ2-5; 8 bases agree with TRBD1. Trimming at V came to 8 bases and at J to 2 bases, leaving 10 bases not matched to a gene. CDR1 is WSHSY, CDR2 SAAADI, per germline. This CDR3 has 15 amino acids. The CDR3 DNA reads as TGCGCCAGCGGTCGACAGGGGTGGGGGCAAGAGACCCAGTACTTC. Residues: CASGRQGWGQETQYF.

This CDR3 reads CASSLGGRGNYYGYTF. The CDR3 bases are TGTGCCAGCAGCTTAGGGGGACGGGGGAACTACTATGGCTACACCTTC. V and J are TRBV7-2 and TRBJ1-2; tentative D call: TRBD1 (5 bases). The length of the CDR3 is 16 residues. Germline V CDR1 and CDR2: SGHTA, FQGNSA. Trimming took off 1 base at V and 3 bases at J, with 15 bases between the two ends.

The V call is TRBV4-3, the J call TRBJ2-1; D gene ambiguous. Germline CDR1 LGHNA, CDR2 YSLEER. With 1 base removed from V and 12 bases from J, the gap between germline ends came to 7 bases. This CDR3 contains 11 residues. In DNA, the CDR3 is TGCGCCAGCAGCCAAGGAGCTTTGCAGTTCTTC. Protein sequence: CASSQGALQFF.

This chain's CDR3 is CAISAPQVETQYF. The CDR3 DNA follows: TGTGCCATCAGTGCCCCCCAGGTGGAGACCCAGTACTTC. J is TRBJ2-5 and V is TRBV10-3; no clear D. Germline lookup yields CDR1 ENHRY and CDR2 SYGVKD. This CDR3 is 13 amino acids long. The ends were cut back, 4 bases at V and 5 bases at J, with 11 bases in the middle.

Concerning this clone: One end of the junction does not line up with germline, which may come from a read error. The gene calls are TRBV29-1 and TRBJ2-1; 7 positions match TRBD2. Per germline, CDR1 SQVTM and CDR2 ANQGSEA. The CDR3 is 14 amino acids. CDR3 nucleotides: TGCAGCGTTGAAGATCCAAAGGGAGGGAGGGTTCAGCTCTTC. Amino acid sequence: CSVEDPKGGRVQLF.

The rearrangement links TRBV18 to TRBJ2-3; no clear D. The CDR3 contains 13 residues. Trimming stripped 0 bases from V and 4 bases from J, with 5 bases between. Germline V lookup: CDR1 KGHSH, CDR2 LQKENI. CDR3 nucleotide sequence: TGTGCCAGCTCACCACCCCCCGCAGATACGCAGTATTTT. It translates to CASSPPPADTQYF.

V gene TRBV25-1 combines with J gene TRBJ2-5, with a possible D match to TRBD1 (6 bases). V was pared by 4 bases and J by 1 base, with 19 bases between. Germline-derived CDR1 and CDR2 are MGHDK and SYGVNS. The CDR3 extends over 17 amino acids. The CDR3 sequence: CASSALLGAVVQETQYF. CDR3 nucleotide sequence: TGTGCCAGCAGTGCCCTCCTGGGGGCTGTTGTCCAAGAGACCCAGTACTTC. Looking up the rest from reference TRBV25-1 and TRBJ2-5 gives the full variable domain: EADIYQTPRYLVIGTGKKITLECSQTMGHDKMYWYQQDPGMELHLIHYSYGVNSTEKGDLSSESTVSRIRTEHFPLTLESARPSHTSQYLCASSALLGAVVQETQYFGPGTRLLVL.

The chain joins TRBV29-1 to TRBJ2-5, with a tentative D call TRBD1 (6 bases). Trimming took off 4 bases at V and 4 bases at J, with 19 bases between the two ends. The length of the CDR3 is 15 residues. CDR1 is SQVTM, CDR2 ANQGSEA, per germline. CDR3 in amino acids: CSVGGQGYLGETQYF. CDR3 bases: TGCAGCGTTGGGGGGCAGGGATACCTAGGAGAGACCCAGTACTTC.

The V gene is TRBV6-6, the J gene TRBJ1-2, with D uncertain. The V end lost 6 bases, the J end lost 1 base, and 9 bases lay between the germline ends. CDR1 and CDR2 from the germline V gene are MNHNY and SVGAGI (reference sequence). This CDR3 has 13 residues. DNA for the CDR3: TGTGCCAGCAGCCCCGGAGTTAACTATGGCTACACCTTC. This translates into CASSPGVNYGYTF.

This rearrangement joins TRBV13 to TRBJ2-3; TRBD2 matches 8 bases. The CDR3 covers 12 residues. Germline V gene sequence: CDR1 PRHDT, CDR2 FYEKMQ (reference sequence). V was clipped by 2 bases and J by 8 bases; unmatched bases: 0. The CDR3 reads CASSLSGGTQYF. In DNA form, the CDR3 reads TGTGCCAGCAGCTTAAGCGGGGGTACGCAGTATTTT.